This T cell receptor beta chain was sequenced in a study of blood T cell repertoires in COVID-19. About the study: Collection of acute and convalescent COVID-19 samples took place in the United States, Italy and Spain. PBMCs, B-cell-depleted T cells, or T cells provided the cDNA or gDNA that made up the material.

V was trimmed by 3 bases and J by 8 bases, leaving 13 bases between them. This CDR3 region has 13 residues. In germline, CDR1 is MRHNA, CDR2 SNTAGT. Sequencing used immunoSEQ multiplex PCR; TCRdb keeps in-frame clones, though not all of them. The data show about 270,000 clones, approximately 91% seen once. Sequencing was carried out using PBMCs or T cells enriched from blood (not recorded which). The clonotype comes from a woman aged 40 to 55 with acute COVID-19. The chain employs TRBV6-4 and TRBJ1-2, with D possibly being TRBD1 (5 bases). The CDR3 bases are TGTGCCAGCAGTGATGGCAGGGAAATAGGCTACACCTTC. Translation gives CASSDGREIGYTF.